A selection of T cell receptor beta chains follows, all from one sample in a study of graft-versus-host responses after intestinal transplantation. Only in-frame clones appear in the TCRdb table, and some are missing; sequencing was by immunoSEQ multiplex PCR. The sample carries roughly 20,000 clones, over 40% recorded once. Source: alloreactive CD8+ T cells from a mixed lymphocyte reaction culture, taken before intestinal transplant. The receptors here all came from a human patient who received an intestinal transplant. Both conserved end residues are part of each CDR3. Fields, in order: V gene, J gene, D gene, CDR3 length, clone size, CDR3 DNA, CDR3 protein. The D gene is left open where the match is weak. Size values are once, few and many counts, or a class for expanded clones, and some rows have none.

>TRBV10-2|TRBJ2-1|TRBD2|15|-
TGCGCCAGCAGTGGGGCCGGACTAGCTGTCGGTGAGCAGTTCTTC
CASSGAGLAVGEQFF
>TRBV19|TRBJ2-7|TRBD2|15|-
TGTGCCAGTAGTCCCTGGACTAGCGGGTCCTACGAGCAGTACTTC
CASSPWTSGSYEQYF
>TRBV5-1|TRBJ1-2|-|16|-
TGCGCCAGCAGCTTTCGAGTGGGGCAGCTTAACTATGGCTACACCTTC
CASSFRVGQLNYGYTF
>TRBV7-9|TRBJ1-5|TRBD1|15|-
TGTGCCAGCAGCTTTACAGGGGACGGCAATCAGCCCCAGCATTTT
CASSFTGDGNQPQHF
>TRBV20-1|TRBJ2-1|-|11|-
TGCAGTGCTAGAGTCGGTCATGAGCAGTTCTTC
CSARVGHEQFF
>TRBV15|TRBJ2-1|-|11|medium-sized
TGTGCCACCTCGTATAACAATGAGCAGTTCTTC
CATSYNNEQFF
>TRBV6-5|TRBJ1-4|-|15|few
TGTGCCAGCAGGCGGGCGGCGGCTCAACATGAAAAACTGTTTTTT
CASRRAAAQHEKLFF
>TRBV9|TRBJ2-7|-|13|-
TGTGCCAGCAGCCCTCCGGACAGTTACGAGCAGTACTTC
CASSPPDSYEQYF
>TRBV30|TRBJ1-5|-|13|few
TGTGCCTGGAGTGTACGTCGGGATCAGCCCCAGCATTTT
CAWSVRRDQPQHF
>TRBV5-1|TRBJ2-7|-|13|-
TGCGCCAGCAGCTTGGTTGGAACCTACGAGCAGTACTTC
CASSLVGTYEQYF
>TRBV6-6|TRBJ2-7|TRBD2|15|few
TGTGCCAGCAGTTTCGGGAGGGGGGAAACCTACGAGCAGTACTTC
CASSFGRGETYEQYF
>TRBV4-1|TRBJ1-4|TRBD1|16|-
TGCGCCAGCAGTCCGGACAGGGTCGCTTCTAATGAAAAACTGTTTTTT
CASSPDRVASNEKLFF
>TRBV9|TRBJ2-1|-|15|-
TGTGCCAGCAGCTCTGCGGGGAGGCAGCTCAGTGAGCAGTTCTTC
CASSSAGRQLSEQFF
>TRBV5-1|TRBJ2-2|-|14|-
TGCGCCAGCAGCCCAAGGACCAATACCGGGGAGCTGTTTTTT
CASSPRTNTGELFF
>TRBV7-6|TRBJ2-1|-|14|-
TGTGCCAGCAGCTCCCTCGGGAGCGTCAATGAGCAGTTCTTC
CASSSLGSVNEQFF
>TRBV6-6|TRBJ2-1|-|15|-
TGTGCCAGCGCTAAAGCCCGGGACTCGTACAATGAGCAGTTCTTC
CASAKARDSYNEQFF
>TRBV19|TRBJ1-2|TRBD1|15|-
TGTACCAGTAGTACGGGACAGCAATTATACTATGGCTACACCTTC
CTSSTGQQLYYGYTF
>TRBV5-1|TRBJ1-3|-|12|-
TGCGCCAGCAGTCCGAGTGGGGACACCATATATTTT
CASSPSGDTIYF